A single sample gave rise to the 20 T cell receptor beta chains below, sequenced in a study of cytomegalovirus exposure and HLA in healthy donors. Vbeta (60) and Jbeta (13) primers were used in the PCR. The data were produced by immunoSEQ multiplex PCR, yet TCRdb's version contains in-frame clones alone and is incomplete. The top ten clones hold roughly 2.5% of a sample with 110,000 or so clones, 82% of them seen once. The specimen sequenced was PBMCs. These receptors were taken from a woman between 18 and 29 years old in good health and CMV-seronegative.

This chain links TRBV18 with TRBJ1-2, with a weak D call TRBD1 (5 bases). This CDR3 comprises 15 residues. V shed 0 bases and J shed 8 bases, with 16 bases lying between them. The germline CDR1 and CDR2 sequences are KGHSH and LQKENI. CDR3 in amino acids: CASSPPSTISGGYTF. The CDR3 nucleotides are TGTGCCAGCTCACCACCGTCAACCATATCAGGGGGCTACACCTTC. The full variable domain, in which reference TRBV18 and TRBJ1-2 provide the parts outside the CDR3, is NAGVMQNPRHLVRRRGQEARLRCSPMKGHSHVYWYRQLPEEGLKFMVYLQKENIIDESGMPKERFSAEFPKEGPSILRIQQVVRGDSAAYFCASSPPSTISGGYTFGSGTRLTVV.

V usage is TRBV7-2 and J usage is TRBJ1-2; tentative D call: TRBD1 (6 bases). V gave up 5 bases and J gave up 8 bases, with 15 bases separating them. This CDR3 is built from 13 residues. Germline loops: CDR1 SGHTA, CDR2 FQGNSA. Written as DNA, the CDR3 is TGTGCCAGCAGCATAGGACAGCTCAGGGGCTACACCTTC. It is translated as CASSIGQLRGYTF. Full variable domain (outside the CDR3, taken from reference TRBV7-2 and TRBJ1-2): GAGVSQSPSNKVTEKGKDVELRCDPISGHTALYWYRQSLGQGLEFLIYFQGNSAPDKSGLPSDRFSAERTGGSVSTLTIQRTQQEDSAVYLCASSIGQLRGYTFGSGTRLTVV.

The chain joins TRBV30 to TRBJ2-1, with D possibly matching TRBD1 (6 bases). The ends were cut back, 6 bases at V and 2 bases at J, with 11 bases in the middle. The CDR3 sequence is 13 residues long. CDR1 is GTSNPN, CDR2 SVGIG, per germline (reference sequence). The CDR3 protein is CACGSGAYNEQFF. CDR3 in DNA: TGTGCCTGTGGATCAGGGGCCTACAATGAGCAGTTCTTC.

This clone was counted between two and nine times. Written as DNA, the CDR3 is TGTGCCAGTGAGGAGAACTACAATGAGCAGTTCTTC. Translating gives CASEENYNEQFF. V usage is TRBV6-1 and J usage is TRBJ2-1; the D is unclear. The CDR3 has 12 residues. V was pared by 9 bases and J by 3 bases, with 9 bases between. Germline loops: CDR1 MNHNS, CDR2 SASEGT.

The V and J genes are TRBV5-1 and TRBJ2-3; 8 bases are a match to TRBD2. Germline V gene sequence: CDR1 SGHRS, CDR2 YFSETQ. This CDR3 has 15 amino acids. Losses at the gene ends were 4 bases for V and 2 bases for J; bases not matched to a gene: 6. The CDR3 sequence: CASSETSADTDTQYF. In nucleotides, the CDR3 is TGCGCCAGCAGCGAGACTAGCGCTGACACAGATACGCAGTATTTT.

This clone was found once. This rearrangement joins TRBV9 to TRBJ1-1; D perhaps matches TRBD1 (6 bases). The CDR3 length is 15 residues. V was shortened by 0 bases and J by 5 bases, with 14 bases between the two germline ends. Germline CDR1 is SGDLS and CDR2 is YYNGEE. Written as DNA, the CDR3 is TGTGCCAGCAGCGTAGGGCAGGGGCGGCGGACTGAAGCTTTCTTT. This codes for CASSVGQGRRTEAFF.

This clone has only one observation. This chain uses TRBV11-2 with TRBJ2-1; a possible D gene is TRBD2 (5 bases). CDR1 is SGHAT, CDR2 FQNNGV, per germline. Between the trimmed V and J ends, which lost 2 bases and 6 bases, there was a span of 14 bases. The CDR3 extends over 15 amino acids. CDR3 nucleotide sequence: TGTGCCAGCAGCTTAATCAGGTTAGGGAGCAATGAGCAGTTCTTC. It specifies CASSLIRLGSNEQFF.

The chain couples TRBV6-1 to TRBJ2-7, with 11 nucleotides matching TRBD2. CDR1 MNHNS and CDR2 SASEGT come from the germline V gene. The CDR3 loop spans 14 amino acids. V shed 7 bases, J shed 2 bases, and the junction held 4 bases outside the gene matches. The CDR3 sequence is CASTVAGGPYEQYF. CDR3 in DNA: TGTGCCAGCACCGTAGCGGGAGGGCCCTACGAGCAGTACTTC.

This clone was counted once. The genes are TRBV5-6 and TRBJ1-5, with D uncertain. Per germline, CDR1 SGHDT and CDR2 YYEEEE. CDR3 size: 13 residues. The germline V and J ends were trimmed by 2 bases and 5 bases, with 8 bases remaining between them. This CDR3 reads CASSLLPDQPQHF. The CDR3, as DNA: TGTGCCAGCAGCTTACTACCCGATCAGCCCCAGCATTTT. Together with reference TRBV5-6 and TRBJ1-5, the CDR3 gives the full variable domain: DAGVTQSPTHLIKTRGQQVTLRCSPKSGHDTVSWYQQALGQGPQFIFQYYEEEERQRGNFPDRFSGHQFPNYSSELNVNALLLGDSALYLCASSLLPDQPQHFGDGTRLSIL.

This clone turned up a few times. V usage is TRBV19 and J usage is TRBJ1-3; D perhaps matches TRBD1 (6 bases). From germline, CDR1 is LNHDA and CDR2 SQIVND (reference sequence). CDR3 length: 15 amino acids. V lost 7 bases to trimming and J lost 0 bases, with 13 bases between them. The CDR3 bases are TGTGCCAGTACCCAACAGGGCCTCTCTGGAAACACCATATATTTT. It specifies CASTQQGLSGNTIYF.

The chain recombines TRBV19 with TRBJ2-1; 15 nucleotides match TRBD2. The CDR3 contains 17 residues. V trimming: 4 bases; J trimming: 9 bases; junction bases outside the gene matches: 10. CDR1 and CDR2 (germline): LNHDA, SQIVND (reference sequence). The CDR3 loop is CASSTRTSGRVTGEQFF. CDR3 bases: TGTGCCAGTAGTACCAGGACTAGCGGGAGGGTAACGGGTGAGCAGTTCTTC.

This sequence joins TRBV6-1 and TRBJ2-1; possibly TRBD2 for D (6 bases). With 2 bases removed from V and 6 bases from J, the gap between germline ends came to 17 bases. The V gene's germline CDR1 is MNHNS and CDR2 SASEGT. The CDR3 sequence is 16 residues long. The CDR3 DNA sequence: TGTGCCAGCAGTGAATTGGGGGGTTTCGCCCTCAATGAGCAGTTCTTC. Amino acid sequence: CASSELGGFALNEQFF.

The chain links TRBV30 to TRBJ1-1, with a tentative D call TRBD1 (6 bases). The CDR3 contains 14 residues. The germline V gene has CDR1 GTSNPN and CDR2 SVGIG (reference sequence). V was pared by 3 bases and J by 3 bases, with 14 bases between. The DNA of the CDR3 is TGTGCCTGGAGGGGGGGGACACCGTACACTGAAGCTTTCTTT. This encodes CAWRGGTPYTEAFF.

The chain is built from TRBV7-8 and TRBJ2-7; D possibly corresponds to TRBD1 (5 bases). With 3 bases removed from V and 1 base from J, the gap between germline ends came to 16 bases. Germline assignment: CDR1 SGHVS and CDR2 FQNEAQ. The CDR3 is made up of 16 amino acids. CDR3 nucleotide sequence: TGTGCCAGCAGCTTGGGGCGCGCTGGGCTTTCCTACGAGCAGTACTTC. Translating it yields CASSLGRAGLSYEQYF. Filled out from reference TRBV7-8 and TRBJ2-7, the complete variable domain reads GAGVSQSPRYKVAKRGQDVALRCDPISGHVSLFWYQQALGQGPEFLTYFQNEAQLDKSGLPSDRFFAERPEGSVSTLKIQRTQQEDSAVYLCASSLGRAGLSYEQYFGPGTRLTVT.

The chain employs TRBV7-2 and TRBJ2-5; 11 bases fit TRBD2. The CDR3 has 16 residues. Losses at the gene ends were 6 bases for V and 5 bases for J; bases not matched to a gene: 11. Germline-derived CDR1 and CDR2 are SGHTA and FQGNSA. CDR3 loop: CASSYGSGGARETQYF. Here the CDR3 DNA reads TGTGCCAGCAGTTACGGTAGCGGGGGGGCCAGGGAGACCCAGTACTTC. Complete variable domain (other parts from reference TRBV7-2 and TRBJ2-5): GAGVSQSPSNKVTEKGKDVELRCDPISGHTALYWYRQSLGQGLEFLIYFQGNSAPDKSGLPSDRFSAERTGGSVSTLTIQRTQQEDSAVYLCASSYGSGGARETQYFGPGTRLLVL.

V gene TRBV2 combines with J gene TRBJ1-1, with a possible D match to TRBD1 (5 bases). Germline CDR1 is SNHLY and CDR2 is FYNNEI. The V and J ends lost 4 bases and 0 bases respectively, with 12 bases between them. The CDR3 contains 15 residues. The CDR3 region has the DNA TGTGCCAGCAGTGGGAGGGACTTCATGAACACTGAAGCTTTCTTT. Translating it yields CASSGRDFMNTEAFF.

V usage is TRBV28 and J usage is TRBJ2-1; D possibly corresponds to TRBD2 (6 bases). The CDR3 length is 12 residues. The V end lost 8 bases, the J end lost 5 bases, and 10 bases lay between the germline ends. In germline, CDR1 is MDHEN, CDR2 SYDVKM. The CDR3 loop is CASWDLNNEQFF. The CDR3 coding sequence is TGTGCCAGCTGGGACTTGAACAATGAGCAGTTCTTC.

The V and J genes are TRBV28 and TRBJ1-1, with D unclear. Germline assignment: CDR1 MDHEN and CDR2 SYDVKM. The CDR3 contains 13 residues. Trimming pared 8 bases from V and 1 base from J, leaving 11 bases between. This CDR3 is CASSRSENTEAFF. DNA of the CDR3: TGTGCCAGCTCCCGATCAGAGAACACTGAAGCTTTCTTT.

Of note for this clone: This sample also contains other DNA sequences that code for the same CDR3. This chain links TRBV6-6 with TRBJ1-1; TRBD1 might be the D (5 bases). Trimming cost V 6 bases and J 0 bases, with 8 bases left between them. The CDR3 has 13 residues. The V gene's germline CDR1 is MNHNY and CDR2 SVGAGI (reference sequence). The CDR3 spells CASRRDLNTEAFF. Here the CDR3 DNA reads TGTGCCAGCAGACGGGACTTGAACACTGAAGCTTTCTTT.

This chain joins TRBV27 and TRBJ1-1, with TRBD1 matching over 8 bases. V was clipped by 5 bases and J by 7 bases; unmatched bases: 18. CDR3 length equals 17 residues. Germline V gene sequence: CDR1 MNHEY, CDR2 SMNVEV (reference sequence). The chain's CDR3 is CASSDIDRGDGRVEAFF. In DNA form, the CDR3 reads TGTGCCAGCAGTGATATCGACAGGGGAGATGGAAGAGTTGAAGCTTTCTTT.